The sequence of this T cell receptor beta chain was determined in a study of CD8+ T cells in alopecia areata. Treatment here: oral pan-JAK inhibitor, 5-10 mg twice daily. The CDR3 spans 13 residues. Trimming removed 7 bases at V and 3 bases at J, with 13 bases between. The V gene's germline CDR1 is MDHEN and CDR2 SYDVKM. Sequencing used cDNA as its template, made by extracting RNA and reverse transcribing it. Generated by immunoSEQ multiplex PCR, the TCRdb table keeps only in-frame clones and is missing some. The table has 200,000 to 250,000 clones, roughly three fifths seen once. The source of this sequence is a human donor with alopecia areata. The material was CD4+ T cells sorted from blood, obtained at approximately week 42, from a patient treated with tofacitinib. This chain uses TRBV28 with TRBJ2-7, with D hard to call. DNA of the CDR3: TGTGCCAGCACCCCCCCGACGGGCTACGAGCAGTACTTC. This codes for CASTPPTGYEQYF. Full variable domain (missing parts from reference TRBV28 and TRBJ2-7): DVKVTQSSRYLVKRTGEKVFLECVQDMDHENMFWYRQDPGLGLRLIYFSYDVKMKEKGDIPEGYSVSREKKERFSLILESASTNQTSMYLCASTPPTGYEQYFGPGTRLTVT.